These 11 T cell receptor beta chains share one sample of origin, sequenced in a study of shared clonotypes between healthy human individuals. Assay: immunoSEQ multiplex PCR; the TCRdb copy retains only in-frame clones and omits some. The sample carries about a million clones, about 80% recorded once. Material: memory CD4+ T cells sorted from blood. Subset of the sample: CD45RA-negative fraction. All receptors derive from a man between 18 and 35 years old in good health.

The V gene is TRBV30, the J gene TRBJ1-2; 7 bases line up with TRBD1. The CDR3 totals 14 residues. Germline V gene data show CDR1 as GTSNPN and CDR2 as SVGIG (reference sequence). Germline trimming cut 4 bases from V and 7 bases from J; bases unmatched to any gene: 12. The CDR3 reads CAWTGDSGLSGYTF. CDR3 DNA: TGTGCCTGGACGGGGGACAGCGGGTTAAGTGGCTACACCTTC.

The V and J genes are TRBV19 and TRBJ2-7, with 9 bases lining up with TRBD2. V shed 1 base, J shed 6 bases, and the junction held 13 bases outside the gene matches. Per germline, CDR1 LNHDA and CDR2 SQIVND (reference sequence). CDR3 length: 17 residues. The CDR3 sequence is CASSIATSGESLSEQYF. The CDR3 DNA reads as TGTGCCAGTAGTATAGCGACTAGCGGAGAATCCCTTTCCGAGCAGTACTTC. The variable domain in full, completed from reference TRBV19 and TRBJ2-7, reads DGGITQSPKYLFRKEGQNVTLSCEQNLNHDAMYWYRQDPGQGLRLIYYSQIVNDFQKGDIAEGYSVSREKKESFPLTVTSAQKNPTAFYLCASSIATSGESLSEQYFGPGTRLTVT.

The J gene is TRBJ1-5, the V gene TRBV28; D is unresolved. The length of the CDR3 is 14 residues. V lost 2 bases and J 3 bases, leaving 8 bases between the germline ends. In germline, CDR1 is MDHEN, CDR2 SYDVKM. CDR3 sequence: CASSLMANNQPQHF. CDR3 in DNA: TGTGCCAGCAGTTTAATGGCTAACAATCAGCCCCAGCATTTT.

The CDR3 sequence is CASSPLLGQGDYGYTF. The CDR3 bases are TGCGCCAGCAGCCCACTCTTAGGACAGGGGGACTATGGCTACACCTTC. The rearrangement uses TRBV4-1 and TRBJ1-2, with TRBD1 matching over 10 bases. The CDR3 spans 16 residues. Germline CDR1 reads MGHRA; CDR2 reads YSYEKL. V was clipped by 4 bases and J by 3 bases; unmatched bases: 8.

The V and J genes are TRBV5-6 and TRBJ1-4; D unclear. CDR3 length: 14 amino acids. V lost 1 base to trimming and J lost 4 bases, with 8 bases between them. Germline CDR1 SGHDT, CDR2 YYEEEE. DNA of the CDR3: TGTGCCAGCAGCTTGACCCTGCTTAATGAAAAACTGTTTTTT. Translated: CASSLTLLNEKLFF.

The CDR3 is CASSLAVSYDNEQFF. For the CDR3, the DNA is TGCGCCAGCAGCTTGGCCGTTTCCTATGACAATGAGCAGTTCTTC. The chain carries TRBV5-1 and TRBJ2-1; D is uncertain. The V gene lost 0 bases and the J gene lost 5 bases, with 12 bases spanning the gap. The CDR3 spans 15 residues. From germline, CDR1 is SGHRS and CDR2 YFSETQ.

The rearrangement uses TRBV5-1 and TRBJ2-5; the match to TRBD1 covers 7 bases. Germline CDR1 and CDR2: SGHRS and YFSETQ. The CDR3 is made up of 14 amino acids. V dropped 4 bases and J dropped 2; count of bases not matched to a gene: 5. In DNA, the CDR3 is TGCGCCAGCAGCCGTAAGGGACAGCAAGAGACCCAGTACTTC. Its translation is CASSRKGQQETQYF.

V gene TRBV18 combines with J gene TRBJ2-7; 9 positions agree with TRBD2. Trimming took 2 bases from V and 5 from J; bases not matched to a gene: 7. Germline CDR1 reads KGHSH; CDR2 reads LQKENI. The CDR3 has 15 amino acids. CDR3: CASSPSGLANNEQYF. The CDR3 coding sequence is TGTGCCAGCTCACCATCGGGACTAGCAAACAACGAGCAGTACTTC.

The chain is built from TRBV4-2 and TRBJ2-3, with TRBD2 matching 10 bases. Germline V gives CDR1 LGHNA, CDR2 YNFKEQ. The CDR3 has 16 amino acids. The V gene end was trimmed by 0 bases and the J gene end by 1 base; junction bases not matched to a gene: 1. The CDR3 is CASSQDLAGGTDTQYF. CDR3 coding DNA: TGTGCCAGCAGCCAAGATCTAGCGGGGGGCACAGATACGCAGTATTTT.

This clone was observed a handful of times. The V and J genes are TRBV10-3 and TRBJ1-1, with D tentatively TRBD1 (6 bases). The CDR3 consists of 13 residues. The ends were cut back, 10 bases at V and 6 bases at J, with 18 bases in the middle. The germline V gene encodes CDR1 ENHRY and CDR2 SYGVKD. CDR3 amino acids: CATEGGGAPEAFF. CDR3 nucleotides: TGTGCCACCGAAGGAGGGGGTGCCCCTGAAGCTTTCTTT.

This clone has just one count. The chain couples TRBV18 to TRBJ1-6; 10 positions agree with TRBD1. Germline CDR1 is KGHSH and CDR2 is LQKENI. The V gene end was trimmed by 8 bases and the J gene end by 7 bases; junction bases not matched to a gene: 5. The CDR3 is 14 amino acids. The CDR3 reads CASRGQGENSPLHF. The CDR3 DNA follows: TGTGCCAGCCGAGGACAGGGGGAGAATTCACCCCTCCACTTT.